This TCR beta chain comes out of a study of blood T cell repertoires in COVID-19. Background on the study: Italy, Spain and the United States were the sources of the convalescent and acute COVID-19 samples. T cells, B-cell-depleted T cells, or PBMCs provided the cDNA or gDNA that served as material.

In the original workflow: Amplification of reference gene primers provided the estimated nucleated cell counts. Libraries were prepared by immunoSEQ multiplex PCR; TCRdb keeps only in-frame clonotypes and omits some of them. The V and J calls and the clone size are those of that table, but D and trimming were determined from the DNA. The table has 130,000 to 150,000 clones, around 80% seen once. In germline, CDR1 is LGHDT, CDR2 YNNKEL (reference sequence). The length of the CDR3 is 15 residues. With 0 bases removed from V and 4 bases from J, the gap between germline ends came to 13 bases. V usage is TRBV3-1 (or the pseudogene TRBV3-2) and J usage is TRBJ2-7; D uncertain. Sequencing input: peripheral blood. The sequence was collected from a human donor in a cohort sampled during active COVID-19. The CDR3 loop is CASSQEVTGLYEQYF. Here the CDR3 DNA reads TGTGCCAGCAGCCAAGAGGTAACGGGTTTGTACGAGCAGTACTTC.